The 29 T cell receptor beta chains reported below all come from one sample, sequenced in a study of blood T cells in healthy people across ages. PCR was performed a second time for about 7 to 12 cycles using a sample-barcoded 5' primer and a J-beta primer mix. TCRdb re-called the 5' RACE reads with MiXCR, one entry per CDR3 protein. The sample records roughly 900,000 distinct CDR3 sequences, roughly 50% being singletons. Sequences were obtained from blood. The source of these receptors is a man aged 30 to 45 in good health.

The CDR3 here is CSAPHLNTEAFF. Written as DNA, the CDR3 is TGCAGTGCTCCCCACTTGAACACTGAAGCTTTCTTT. The chain combines TRBV20-1 with TRBJ1-1; D gene ambiguous. Per germline, CDR1 DFQATT and CDR2 SNEGSKA (reference sequence). The V gene lost 5 bases and the J gene lost 0 bases, with 7 bases spanning the gap. The CDR3 is 12 residues long.

This clonotype is a singleton in its sample. This chain joins TRBV7-2 and TRBJ1-2, with D possibly TRBD1 on 5 matching bases. Germline V lookup: CDR1 SGHTA, CDR2 FQGNSA. The CDR3 runs 15 residues. The germline V and J ends were trimmed by 0 bases and 0 bases, with 8 bases remaining between them. The CDR3 DNA follows: TGTGCCAGCAGCTTAGCGGGGCAGACTAACTATGGCTACACCTTC. Translating gives CASSLAGQTNYGYTF.

The rearrangement joins TRBV29-1 to TRBJ2-1, with 7 bases identical to TRBD2. The CDR3 covers 13 residues. V was pared by 5 bases and J by 4 bases, with 5 bases of the junction left unmatched. Germline V gene sequence: CDR1 SQVTM, CDR2 ANQGSEA. This CDR3 reads CSVRAGVYNEQFF. CDR3 sequence (DNA): TGCAGCGTTCGGGCGGGAGTGTACAATGAGCAGTTCTTC.

This clonotype was seen only a few times. The V and J genes are TRBV9 and TRBJ2-3, with 11 positions matching TRBD1. There are 14 residues in the CDR3. Germline V gives CDR1 SGDLS, CDR2 YYNGEE. Trimming removed 7 bases from V and 4 bases from J; junction bases left unmatched: 5. This CDR3 reads CASGGTGGADTQYF. The CDR3 DNA sequence: TGTGCCAGCGGAGGGACAGGGGGTGCAGATACGCAGTATTTT. Filled out from reference TRBV9 and TRBJ2-3, the complete variable domain reads DSGVTQTPKHLITATGQRVTLRCSPRSGDLSVYWYQQSLDQGLQFLIQYYNGEERAKGNILERFSAQQFPDLHSELNLSSLELGDSALYFCASGGTGGADTQYFGPGTRLTVL.

This clonotype was recorded a few times. The genes are TRBV20-1 and TRBJ1-6; D is perhaps TRBD1 (6 bases). The germline V gene has CDR1 DFQATT and CDR2 SNEGSKA (reference sequence). CDR3 length: 14 residues. V lost 5 bases and J 6 bases, leaving 14 bases between the germline ends. The CDR3: CSAPATGSNSPLHF. In DNA form, the CDR3 reads TGCAGTGCTCCTGCTACAGGGTCTAATTCACCCCTCCACTTT.

This clonotype occurred a few times. V gene TRBV3-1 combines with J gene TRBJ1-1, with 12 bases matching TRBD1. The CDR3 has 17 residues. Germline V gene sequence: CDR1 LGHDT, CDR2 YNNKEL (reference sequence). Trimming at V came to 3 bases and at J to 4 bases, leaving 9 bases not matched to a gene. CDR3 sequence reads: CASSHLPGQGAATEAFF. The CDR3 nucleotides are TGTGCCAGCAGCCATCTACCGGGACAGGGGGCCGCCACTGAAGCTTTCTTT.

This clonotype was picked up a small number of times. V usage is TRBV27 and J usage is TRBJ2-1; 8 positions match TRBD1. Germline CDR1 reads MNHEY; CDR2 reads SMNVEV (reference sequence). Trimming removed 6 bases from V and 9 bases from J; junction bases left unmatched: 10. This CDR3 contains 14 residues. CDR3 nucleotides: TGTGCCAGCAGCCCGGACAGGGTGGGCTTTGAGCAGTTCTTC. It codes for CASSPDRVGFEQFF.

Only a few counts were recorded for this clonotype. The chain carries TRBV20-1 and TRBJ2-3; weak D call: TRBD2 (6 bases). This CDR3 region has 13 residues. Germline V gene data show CDR1 as DFQATT and CDR2 as SNEGSKA (reference sequence). V was cut by 3 bases and J by 0 bases, with 7 bases left in between. The DNA of the CDR3 is TGCAGTGCTAGCGGGACTAGCACAGATACGCAGTATTTT. This codes for CSASGTSTDTQYF.

This clonotype was recorded a few times. The chain recombines TRBV4-2 with TRBJ2-5, with 10 bases lining up with TRBD2. V shed 0 bases, J shed 2 bases, and the junction held 9 bases outside the gene matches. The CDR3 is 18 residues long. The germline V gene encodes CDR1 LGHNA and CDR2 YNFKEQ. The CDR3 DNA sequence: TGTGCCAGCAGCCAAGATTCGCGGCTACTAGCGGGGCAAGAGACCCAGTACTTC. It translates to CASSQDSRLLAGQETQYF.

The genes are TRBV12-3 or TRBV12-4 and TRBJ1-4; D is undetermined. The CDR3 is 15 residues long. Trimming cost V 4 bases and J 3 bases, with 12 bases left between them. In DNA, the CDR3 is TGTGCCAGCAGTTCCTATGGGATCGCTAATGAAAAACTGTTTTTT. Translated, it gives CASSSYGIANEKLFF.

The J gene is TRBJ2-6, the V gene TRBV5-1; no reliable D call. The CDR3 spans 17 residues. V dropped 3 bases and J dropped 0 bases, with 13 bases sitting between them. Per germline, CDR1 SGHRS and CDR2 YFSETQ. Here the CDR3 reads CASSWFGESSGANVLTF. CDR3 DNA sequence: TGCGCCAGCAGCTGGTTTGGGGAAAGCTCTGGGGCCAACGTCCTGACTTTC.

The chain has TRBV3-1 and TRBJ2-4; D is ambiguous. Judging by the DNA end, TRBJ2-5 fits better; the J call may be wrong. Germline values: CDR1 LGHDT, CDR2 YNNKEL (reference sequence). This CDR3 has 12 residues. CDR3 sequence: CASSQSKETQYF. The DNA of the CDR3 is TGTGCCAGCAGCCAATCCAAGGAGACCCAGTACTTC.

V gene TRBV14 combines with J gene TRBJ2-3, with TRBD1 matching 7 bases. V was pared by 4 bases and J by 5 bases, with 12 bases of the junction left unmatched. Germline CDR1 SGHDN, CDR2 FVKESK. CDR3 length: 16 amino acids. CDR3 protein: CASSPIDRALGDTQYF. The CDR3, as DNA: TGTGCCAGCAGCCCGATTGACAGGGCACTTGGAGATACGCAGTATTTT.

This clonotype was counted a few times. The chain recombines TRBV9 with TRBJ2-3; 9 bases line up with TRBD2. The CDR3 has 15 residues. The J segment lost 1 base and the V segment lost 4 bases, leaving 4 bases of the junction unmatched. CDR1 is SGDLS, CDR2 YYNGEE, per germline. CDR3 region: CASSNSGGGTDTQYF. DNA of the CDR3: TGTGCCAGCAGCAATAGCGGGGGAGGCACAGATACGCAGTATTTT.

This chain joins TRBV3-1 and TRBJ2-7; a weak D match, TRBD2 (6 bases). The length of the CDR3 is 15 residues. V lost 4 bases and J 7 bases, leaving 20 bases between the germline ends. Germline loops: CDR1 LGHDT, CDR2 YNNKEL (reference sequence). CDR3 nucleotides: TGTGCCAGCAGCCTAGCGGACATGGGCTACAATGAGCAGTACTTC. This encodes CASSLADMGYNEQYF.

The gene calls are TRBV7-2 and TRBJ2-1; either TRBD1 or TRBD2 may supply D (5 bases each). The V end was cut by 6 bases, the J end by 9 bases, with 18 bases between. The CDR3 runs to 14 residues. Germline lookup yields CDR1 SGHTA and CDR2 FQGNSA. CDR3 region: CASRNRGPQGEQFF. The CDR3 DNA reads TGTGCCAGCAGAAACCGGGGCCCTCAGGGTGAGCAGTTCTTC.

The chain is built from TRBV9 and TRBJ2-7; perhaps TRBD2 as D (6 bases). With 2 bases removed from V and 7 bases from J, the gap between germline ends came to 13 bases. This CDR3 contains 13 residues. Germline values: CDR1 SGDLS, CDR2 YYNGEE. The CDR3 loop is CASSVGSSNEQYF. As DNA, the CDR3 is TGTGCCAGCAGCGTCGGGAGTAGCAATGAGCAGTACTTC.

This chain joins TRBV28 and TRBJ2-7, with 7 positions matching TRBD2. V shed 5 bases and J 6 bases; nucleotides not matched to a gene: 13. The CDR3 has 15 amino acids. Germline CDR1 reads MDHEN; CDR2 reads SYDVKM. The CDR3 protein is CASSHRGLKSGEQYF. CDR3 nucleotide sequence: TGTGCCAGCAGTCATAGGGGACTAAAATCGGGCGAGCAGTACTTC. The entire variable domain, with the rest obtained from reference TRBV28 and TRBJ2-7, is as follows: DVKVTQSSRYLVKRTGEKVFLECVQDMDHENMFWYRQDPGLGLRLIYFSYDVKMKEKGDIPEGYSVSREKKERFSLILESASTNQTSMYLCASSHRGLKSGEQYFGPGTRLTVT.

Concerning this clonotype itself: Relative to the germline gene, one junction end is altered; a read error may explain this. The chain recombines TRBV20-1 with TRBJ2-1, with a weak D call TRBD1 (5 bases). Germline V gives CDR1 DFQATT, CDR2 SNEGSKA (reference sequence). The CDR3 sequence is 14 residues long. In nucleotides, the CDR3 is TGCAGTGCTGGAGACAGCCGCTTCTACAATGAGCAGTTCTTC. It encodes CSAGDSRFYNEQFF.

The rearrangement joins TRBV28 to TRBJ2-3, with D maybe TRBD2 (6 bases). V gave up 8 bases and J gave up 4 bases, with 19 bases separating them. CDR3 length: 15 residues. Germline CDR1 reads MDHEN; CDR2 reads SYDVKM. CDR3 sequence: CASVSLGGLADTQYF. In DNA form, the CDR3 reads TGTGCCAGCGTCTCGCTGGGGGGTTTAGCAGATACGCAGTATTTT.

The chain uses TRBV20-1 and TRBJ2-4, with TRBD1 identical over 7 bases. This CDR3 comprises 15 residues. Germline-derived CDR1 and CDR2 are DFQATT and SNEGSKA (reference sequence). V shed 3 bases and J 13 bases; nucleotides not matched to a gene: 18. The CDR3: CSASRQGIWDNEQYF. CDR3 DNA: TGCAGTGCTAGTAGACAGGGAATATGGGACAATGAGCAGTACTTC.

The rearrangement uses TRBV12-3 or TRBV12-4 and TRBJ2-1; the D gene is possibly TRBD2 (6 bases). CDR3 size: 15 residues. The V gene lost 8 bases and the J gene lost 5 bases, with 19 bases spanning the gap. The CDR3 DNA is TGTGCCAGCTCCGCGCGGGACGGGCAGGACAATGAGCAGTTCTTC. It encodes CASSARDGQDNEQFF.

In its sample, this clonotype was seen a few times. The chain joins TRBV27 to TRBJ2-7, with D unresolved. This CDR3 comprises 14 residues. V shed 5 bases and J shed 0 bases, with 11 bases lying between them. The germline V gene has CDR1 MNHEY and CDR2 SMNVEV (reference sequence). This chain's CDR3 is CASSALGPSYEQYF. The CDR3 DNA follows: TGTGCCAGCAGTGCCCTTGGCCCCTCCTACGAGCAGTACTTC.

V gene TRBV20-1 combines with J gene TRBJ2-2; the D gene is possibly TRBD2 (5 bases). Trimming stripped 6 bases from V and 0 bases from J, with 11 bases between. CDR1 is DFQATT, CDR2 SNEGSKA, per germline (reference sequence). The CDR3 is made up of 14 amino acids. The CDR3 reads CSARSGPNTGELFF. In DNA form, the CDR3 reads TGCAGTGCGAGAAGCGGTCCGAACACCGGGGAGCTGTTTTTT.

The J gene is TRBJ2-7, the V gene TRBV29-1, with a tentative D call TRBD2 (5 bases). The V gene lost 4 bases and the J gene lost 4 bases, with 14 bases spanning the gap. CDR3 length: 13 residues. The germline CDR1 and CDR2 sequences are SQVTM and ANQGSEA. The CDR3 DNA is TGCAGCGTTGCCCCCTCCCGGGGATACGAGCAGTACTTC. Its translation: CSVAPSRGYEQYF.

To note about this clonotype: Given a much more abundant clone one base away, this may be a read error. The genes are TRBV7-9 and TRBJ2-5; 7 bases fit TRBD1. The closer fit of TRBJ2-7 to the DNA end suggests the J call may be wrong. Germline V gene lookup returns CDR1 SEHNR and CDR2 FQNEAQ (reference sequence). This CDR3 comprises 17 residues. This chain's CDR3 is CASSPPGTEGWGYEQYF. CDR3 bases: TGTGCCAGCAGCCCACCCGGGACAGAGGGATGGGGATACGAGCAGTACTTC.

This clonotype was recorded many times. V gene TRBV3-1 combines with J gene TRBJ2-7; D perhaps matches TRBD2 (5 bases). Germline CDR1 reads LGHDT; CDR2 reads YNNKEL (reference sequence). This CDR3 region has 15 residues. Trimming cost V 4 bases and J 1 base, with 14 bases left between them. CDR3 in amino acids: CASSRLTSSSYEQYF. Written as DNA, the CDR3 is TGTGCCAGCAGCCGACTAACCTCTTCGTCCTACGAGCAGTACTTC.

This clonotype came up a few times. The J gene is TRBJ1-4, the V gene TRBV12-3 or TRBV12-4; D not certain. V lost 7 bases and J 0 bases, leaving 15 bases between the germline ends. The CDR3 sequence is 16 residues long. CDR3 region: CASMQANYATNEKLFF. In DNA, the CDR3 is TGTGCCAGCATGCAGGCGAACTATGCAACTAATGAAAAACTGTTTTTT.

This clonotype was counted a few times. The chain links TRBV5-1 to TRBJ2-7; D unclear. Trimming took 4 bases from V and 6 from J, leaving 11 bases between them. The CDR3 runs 12 residues. CDR1 SGHRS and CDR2 YFSETQ come from the germline V gene. CDR3 residues: CASSMIPFEQYF. CDR3 nucleotides: TGCGCCAGCAGCATGATCCCATTCGAGCAGTACTTC.